This paragraph covers one TCR beta chain sequence. This specimen belongs to a study of blood T cell repertoires in COVID-19. Trimming cost V 6 bases and J 0 bases, with 3 bases left between them. This CDR3 is 12 amino acids long. CDR1 and CDR2 (germline): MDHEN, SYDVKM. Only in-frame clones appear in the TCRdb table, and some are missing; sequencing was by immunoSEQ multiplex PCR. The repertoire includes roughly 30,000 clones, less than 80% of them detected once, and more than 20% sits in the top ten. The clonotype comes from a boy younger than 10 with active or convalescent COVID-19. The chain uses TRBV28 and TRBJ1-3; no definite D call. Input material: peripheral blood. This CDR3 is CASSLSGNTIYF. The CDR3 nucleotides are TGTGCCAGCAGCCTCTCTGGAAACACCATATATTTT.